The clone carrying this T cell receptor beta chain was observed at least ten times. What it binds is not known. The CDR3 sequence is 12 residues long. Germline CDR1 reads SGHRS; CDR2 reads YFSETQ. V shed 4 bases and J shed 7 bases, with 11 bases lying between them. This sample is drawn from a study of CD8 T cells in ankylosing spondylitis. General observations from the study: Significant enrichment of disease-linked clones was reportedly seen in matched ankylosing spondylitis synovial fluid. A motif in TCR beta, a set of eight highly homologous variants, appeared characteristic of ankylosing spondylitis blood.

Libraries of TCR beta came from quantitative 5'-RACE with molecular barcodes. From the 5' RACE reads, TCRdb called clonotypes with MiXCR, one entry per CDR3 protein. The data contain 36,000 or so distinct CDR3 sequences, 6% of them singletons. The V call is TRBV5-1, the J call TRBJ1-2; D is possibly TRBD1 (5 bases). This TCR was recovered from a male donor with ankylosing spondylitis or in good health (not recorded which). The sequencing sample was made of blood, either unsorted or a sorted T cell fraction (not recorded which). The CDR3 DNA reads TGCGCCAGCAGCCCGGGACCGAGTGGCTACACCTTC. It translates to CASSPGPSGYTF.